These T cell receptor beta chains were read from a single sample in a study of beta chain features in type 1 diabetes. Generated by immunoSEQ multiplex PCR, the TCRdb table keeps only in-frame clones and is missing some. The table records 300,000 to 450,000 clones, roughly 13% of them present only once. The sample was naive CD4+ T cells from blood. Source of these receptors: a man aged 18 to 35 in good health. Each CDR3 is given with its conserved first and last residue. A D gene is named only where the DNA matches it firmly. Size values are once, few and many counts, or a class for expanded clones, and some rows have none.

J gene,D gene,clone size,V gene,CDR3 DNA,CDR3 protein
TRBJ1-2,.,.,TRBV9,TGTGCCAGCAGCGTAGCTGGAGACCTTAACTATGGCTACACCTTC,CASSVAGDLNYGYTF
TRBJ2-5,TRBD2,.,TRBV9,TGTGCCAGCAGCCCAAGGGAGGGCAGGTGGGAAGAGACCCAGTACTTC,CASSPREGRWEETQYF
TRBJ2-2,TRBD2,.,TRBV5-1,TGCGCCAGCAGCTCCTTAGCGGGCTCGGACGGGGAGCTGTTTTTT,CASSSLAGSDGELFF
TRBJ2-1,.,.,TRBV27,TGTGCCAGCAGTCCTGCCGCCACAGGTTACAATGAGCAGTTCTTC,CASSPAATGYNEQFF
TRBJ2-1,TRBD1,.,TRBV2,TGTGCCAGCAAGGGACAGCCGGACAACAATGAGCAGTTCTTC,CASKGQPDNNEQFF
TRBJ1-5,.,.,TRBV10-3,TGTGCCATCAAACAACATAGCAATCAGCCCCAGCATTTT,CAIKQHSNQPQHF
TRBJ1-6,.,.,TRBV15,TGTGCCACCAGCAGAGATGTTGTAGATTCACCCCTCCACTTT,CATSRDVVDSPLHF
TRBJ1-5,.,.,TRBV18,TGTGCCAGCTCACCACCGAGCGGTGTTGGCAATCAGCCCCAGCATTTT,CASSPPSGVGNQPQHF
TRBJ2-1,TRBD2,.,TRBV5-6,TGTGCCAGCAGTTTCCTAGCGGGGCTCTCCTACAATGAGCAGTTCTTC,CASSFLAGLSYNEQFF
TRBJ2-2,TRBD2,few,TRBV7-3,TGTGCCAGCAGCAGGACTAGCGGGAACACCGGGGAGCTGTTTTTT,CASSRTSGNTGELFF
TRBJ1-1,.,few,TRBV18,TGTGCCAGCTCAGGCCGCAAAATGAACACTGAAGCTTTCTTT,CASSGRKMNTEAFF
TRBJ1-1,.,.,TRBV6-4,TGTGCCAGCAGATACCAGGAGGGCACTGAAGCTTTCTTT,CASRYQEGTEAFF
TRBJ2-7,.,few,TRBV11-2,TGTGCCAGCAGCTTAGTGCGGGGGCCGTACGAGCAGTACTTC,CASSLVRGPYEQYF
TRBJ1-2,TRBD1,few,TRBV30,TGTGCCTGGAGTGTCGACAGGGGGCGAAACTATGGCTACACCTTC,CAWSVDRGRNYGYTF
TRBJ2-7,TRBD2,.,TRBV4-3,TGCGCCAGCAGCCAAGTCGGGACTAGCGGGGACTACGAGCAGTACTTC,CASSQVGTSGDYEQYF
TRBJ2-1,.,.,TRBV7-3,TGTGCCAGCAGCCTAGAGCCCGGGACTCCCCCACCTCATGAGCAGTTCTTC,CASSLEPGTPPPHEQFF
TRBJ2-3,TRBD1,few,TRBV2,TGTGCCAGCCGAGCCCGGACAGGGGGGGAGAAAGATACGCAGTATTTT,CASRARTGGEKDTQYF
TRBJ1-5,.,.,TRBV7-2,TGTGCCAGCAGCTTAGGGACAGCCGGGAATCAGCCCCAGCATTTT,CASSLGTAGNQPQHF
TRBJ2-7,.,.,TRBV7-3,TGTGCCAGCAGCTTAACCGGAGGGAGAGGGTACGAGCAGTACTTC,CASSLTGGRGYEQYF
TRBJ2-3,TRBD2,.,TRBV4-2,TGTGCCAGCAGCCAAGTGGCGGGGGGGCCTACAGATACGCAGTATTTT,CASSQVAGGPTDTQYF
TRBJ1-2,TRBD1,.,TRBV11-2,TGTGCCAGCAGCGTCGGGACAGGTCGCGGGCCCAACTATGGCTACACCTTC,CASSVGTGRGPNYGYTF
TRBJ2-7,TRBD2,.,TRBV7-9,TGTGCCAGCAGCCGCTCGGGACTAGCGAGATACGAGCAGTACTTC,CASSRSGLARYEQYF
TRBJ2-5,TRBD1,.,TRBV5-1,TGCGCCAGCAGCTTGCCCGGGACAGGGGGTGAGACCCAGTACTTC,CASSLPGTGGETQYF
TRBJ2-1,TRBD2,few,TRBV7-9,TGTGCCAGCAGCTTAATGACGGGAGGGTACGATGAGCAGTTCTTC,CASSLMTGGYDEQFF
TRBJ1-1,.,.,TRBV4-2,TGTGCCAGCAGCTTGGGAGGGTTGAACACTGAAGCTTTCTTT,CASSLGGLNTEAFF
TRBJ1-2,.,.,TRBV10-3,TGTGCCATCAGTGAGACACCCGGTACGGGGGGCTACACCTTC,CAISETPGTGGYTF
TRBJ2-1,TRBD2,few,TRBV15,TGTGCCACCAGCAGAGATTACGCGGGAGACAATGAGCAGTTCTTC,CATSRDYAGDNEQFF
TRBJ2-2,.,few,TRBV28,TGTGCCAGCAGTTTGAGGAGTCACGGGGAGCTGTTTTTT,CASSLRSHGELFF
TRBJ1-2,.,.,TRBV9,TGTGCCAGCAGCGTACGGGACACAAACTATGGCTACACCTTC,CASSVRDTNYGYTF
TRBJ1-5,TRBD1,.,TRBV19,TGTGCCAGTAGTATCCCGACAGGGCCCTGGCAGCCCCAGCATTTT,CASSIPTGPWQPQHF
TRBJ2-3,.,.,TRBV28,TGTGCCAGCAGTCATACGGACAGATATACGCAGTATTTT,CASSHTDRYTQYF
TRBJ1-1,TRBD1,.,TRBV6-1,TGTGCCAGCAGTGAGGACAGGGACACTGAAGCTTTCTTT,CASSEDRDTEAFF
TRBJ2-5,.,.,TRBV11-3,TGTGCCAGCAGCCTTAGGCCGTCAGGTCAAGAGACCCAGTACTTC,CASSLRPSGQETQYF
TRBJ2-1,TRBD1,few,TRBV7-6,TGTGCCAGCAGCTTTGGACAGGGGGAGGGCAATGAGCAGTTCTTC,CASSFGQGEGNEQFF
TRBJ2-3,.,.,TRBV7-8,TGTGCCAGCAGCTTACTGTTCCCTGATACGCAGTATTTT,CASSLLFPDTQYF
TRBJ2-7,.,few,TRBV6-5,TGTGCCAGCAGTTACTCATACAGACAGGCCCCCTACGAGCAGTACTTC,CASSYSYRQAPYEQYF
TRBJ2-7,.,few,TRBV10-3,TGTGCCATCAGTCCGGACAAGTCCTACGAGCAGTACTTC,CAISPDKSYEQYF
TRBJ1-2,TRBD1,.,TRBV2,TGTGCCAGCAGTCGGGACAGGGGGAGCGGCTACACCTTC,CASSRDRGSGYTF
TRBJ2-3,TRBD2,.,TRBV10-3,TGTGCCATCAGATGGACTAGCGGGGCTGACACGCAGTATTTT,CAIRWTSGADTQYF
TRBJ2-3,TRBD2,.,TRBV14,TGTGCCAGCAGCCAAGGGAATAGCGGGAGCACAGATACGCAGTATTTT,CASSQGNSGSTDTQYF
TRBJ1-2,.,.,TRBV5-1,TGCGCCAGCAGCCCTCAGGTGACATATAACTATGGCTACACCTTC,CASSPQVTYNYGYTF
TRBJ2-3,TRBD1,.,TRBV5-1,TGCGCCAGCAGCCCGGGACAGGGTTGGCATACGCAGTATTTT,CASSPGQGWHTQYF
TRBJ2-5,.,.,TRBV9,TGTGCCAGCAGCGCCGCCGACAGCGTGTACCAAGAGACCCAGTACTTC,CASSAADSVYQETQYF
TRBJ2-1,TRBD2,many,TRBV28,TGTGCCAGCAGTTTTCTCGGGGGGGGAGCCTACAATGAGCAGTTCTTC,CASSFLGGGAYNEQFF
TRBJ2-4,.,few,TRBV7-2,TGTGCCAGCAGTCAAACAGGGCTACCCAAAAACATTCAGTACTTC,CASSQTGLPKNIQYF
TRBJ1-1,.,.,TRBV29-1,TGCAGCGTTGAAATCGGCAGGGTGGAAGCTTTCTTT,CSVEIGRVEAFF
TRBJ2-7,TRBD2,few,TRBV6-5,TGTGCCAGCAGTTACGCTAGCGGTTACGAGCAGTACTTC,CASSYASGYEQYF
TRBJ1-5,.,few,TRBV2,TGTGCCAGCATGAGTGACAATAGCAATCAGCCCCAGCATTTT,CASMSDNSNQPQHF
TRBJ2-2,.,.,TRBV19,TGTGCCAGTAGATTAAGGCTCGCTCCAGGGGCCACCGGGGAGCTGTTTTTT,CASRLRLAPGATGELFF
TRBJ1-2,.,.,TRBV18,TGTGCCAGCTCACCAAGTTCGGCAGGGGATGGCTACACCTTC,CASSPSSAGDGYTF
TRBJ2-1,TRBD1,.,TRBV5-1,TGCGCCAGCAGCTTAGGGACAGCCAATGAGCAGTTCTTC,CASSLGTANEQFF
TRBJ2-4,.,few,TRBV19,TGTGCCAGTAGTACCCCAGGACAGCTAGCCAAAAACATTCAGTACTTC,CASSTPGQLAKNIQYF
TRBJ2-2,TRBD2,.,TRBV5-1,TGCGCCAGCAGTCCTTCCTTACTAGCGGGAACGAACACCGGGGAGCTGTTTTTT,CASSPSLLAGTNTGELFF
TRBJ1-2,TRBD1,few,TRBV11-2,TGTGCCAGCAGCGGGGCAGGGGGAATTGATGGCTACACCTTC,CASSGAGGIDGYTF
TRBJ2-7,.,few,TRBV18,TGTGCCAGCTCCAGGGTTGACTCCTACGAGCAGTACTTC,CASSRVDSYEQYF
TRBJ1-6,.,.,TRBV30,TGTGCCTGGAGTGTGTCCGGGGGGTATTCACCCCTCCACTTT,CAWSVSGGYSPLHF
TRBJ1-2,.,few,TRBV7-2,TGTGCCAGCAGCACGGGACAAGGTCGTTACTATGGCTACACCTTC,CASSTGQGRYYGYTF
TRBJ2-1,TRBD2,few,TRBV7-9,TGTGCCAGCAGCCCCGGACTAGCGGGAGAGAAGTACGGTGAGCAGTTCTTC,CASSPGLAGEKYGEQFF